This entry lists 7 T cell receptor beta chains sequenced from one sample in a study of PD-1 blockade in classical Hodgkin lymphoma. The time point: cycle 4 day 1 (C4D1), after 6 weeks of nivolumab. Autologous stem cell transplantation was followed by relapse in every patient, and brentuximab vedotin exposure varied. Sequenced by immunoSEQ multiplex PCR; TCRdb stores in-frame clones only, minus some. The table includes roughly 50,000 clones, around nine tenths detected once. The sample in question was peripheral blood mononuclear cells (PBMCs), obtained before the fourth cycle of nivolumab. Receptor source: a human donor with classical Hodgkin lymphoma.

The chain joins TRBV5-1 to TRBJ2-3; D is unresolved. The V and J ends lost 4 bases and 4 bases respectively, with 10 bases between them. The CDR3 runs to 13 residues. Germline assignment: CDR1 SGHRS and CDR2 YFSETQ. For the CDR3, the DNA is TGCGCCAGCAGCGCACGGATGGCAGATACGCAGTATTTT. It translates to CASSARMADTQYF.

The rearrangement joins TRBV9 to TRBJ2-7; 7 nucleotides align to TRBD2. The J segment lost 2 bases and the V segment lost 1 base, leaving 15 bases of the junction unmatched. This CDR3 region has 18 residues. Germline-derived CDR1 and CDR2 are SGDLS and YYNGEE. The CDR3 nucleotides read TGTGCCAGCAGCGTATGTCGGGCGAGGCGGGAGCTGACCTACGAGCAGTACTTC. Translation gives CASSVCRARRELTYEQYF.

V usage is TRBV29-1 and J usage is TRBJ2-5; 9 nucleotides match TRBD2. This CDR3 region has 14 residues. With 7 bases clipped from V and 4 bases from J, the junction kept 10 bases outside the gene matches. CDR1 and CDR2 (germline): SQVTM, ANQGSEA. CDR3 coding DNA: TGCAGCGCAGAAGGCGGGGGGGCAGGAGAGACCCAGTACTTC. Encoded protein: CSAEGGGAGETQYF.

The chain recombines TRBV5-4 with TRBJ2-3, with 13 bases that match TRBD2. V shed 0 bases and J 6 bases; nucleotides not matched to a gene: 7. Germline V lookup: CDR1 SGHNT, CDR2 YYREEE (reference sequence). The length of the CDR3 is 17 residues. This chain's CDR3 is CASSLETSGRLDDTQYF. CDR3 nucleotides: TGTGCCAGCAGCTTGGAGACTAGCGGGAGGCTGGACGATACGCAGTATTTT.

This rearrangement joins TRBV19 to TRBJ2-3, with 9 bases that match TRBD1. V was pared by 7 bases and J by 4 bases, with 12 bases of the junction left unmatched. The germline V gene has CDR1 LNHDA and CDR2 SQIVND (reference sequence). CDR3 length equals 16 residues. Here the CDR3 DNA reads TGTGCCAGTACCCCCGGACCGGGACAGGGCCCAGATACGCAGTATTTT. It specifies CASTPGPGQGPDTQYF. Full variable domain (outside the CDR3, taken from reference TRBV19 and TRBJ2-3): DGGITQSPKYLFRKEGQNVTLSCEQNLNHDAMYWYRQDPGQGLRLIYYSQIVNDFQKGDIAEGYSVSREKKESFPLTVTSAQKNPTAFYLCASTPGPGQGPDTQYFGPGTRLTVL.

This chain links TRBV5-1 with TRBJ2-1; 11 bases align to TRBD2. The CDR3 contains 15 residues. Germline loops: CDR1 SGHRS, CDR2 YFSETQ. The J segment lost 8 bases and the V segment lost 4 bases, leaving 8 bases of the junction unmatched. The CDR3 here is CASSLSGRAFDEQFF. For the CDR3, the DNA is TGCGCCAGCAGCCTTAGCGGGAGGGCCTTCGATGAGCAGTTCTTC.

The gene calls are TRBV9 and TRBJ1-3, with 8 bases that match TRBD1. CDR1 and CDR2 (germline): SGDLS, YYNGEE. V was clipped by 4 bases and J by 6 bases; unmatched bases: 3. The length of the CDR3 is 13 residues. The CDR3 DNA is TGTGCCAGCAGCTTCCAGGGGGCAAACACCATATATTTT. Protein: CASSFQGANTIYF.